This TCR beta chain emerged from a study of Ad26.COV2.S vaccination and SARS-CoV-2 variants (dated by TCRdb to the early 2020s). Background for the entire study: Vaccine-arm donors were drawn from COV1001, a multicentre, randomized, double-blind, placebo-controlled phase I-IIa trial of Ad26.COV2.S in healthy adults. A total of 32 samples were included in the TCR-sequenced set, comprising about 20 Ad26.COV2.S vaccine recipients, 5 placebo recipients and 8 SARS-CoV-2 convalescent individuals. Trial participants were randomized into five groups of five, in which low-dose or high-dose Ad26.COV2.S was given once or twice, or placebo was given on both occasions. Ad26.COV2.S was administered intramuscularly at a dose of 5x10^10 or 1x10^11 viral particles, either as one shot or as two shots given 56 days apart. Investigators remained blinded to trial group allocation during experiments and outcome assessment. TCRbeta repertoire sequencing served as the tool for gauging how specific and how broad the SARS-CoV-2-reactive T cell receptors were following Ad26.COV2.S vaccination. Overall study outcomes, separate from this receptor: Substantial breadth of spike-specific CD8+ and CD4+ T cell responses was reported after vaccination. Higher spike-specific TCR breadth was observed in Ad26.COV2.S recipients than in placebo recipients (P = 0.0014). Non-spike TCR breadth was comparable between vaccine and placebo recipients, consistent with the vaccine containing only spike. Comparing responses between vaccine doses or regimens was not something the study was powered to do. According to the authors, total T cell responses may have been underestimated by the TCR breadth and depth analyses.

The immunoSEQ Assay was the method used to sequence TCRbeta CDR3 regions. After extraction, genomic DNA underwent amplification by bias-controlled multiplex PCR, followed by high-throughput sequencing. In the authors' own workflow: To quantify the absolute abundance of every unique TCRbeta CDR3 region, sequences were collapsed and filtered. T cell fraction was estimated by normalizing TCRbeta template counts to usable DNA, which was measured by amplifying reference genes present in all nucleated cells. Repertoire TCRs were annotated as SARS-CoV-2-specific by exact matching of V gene, CDR3 amino acid sequence and J gene to a known reactive TCR set. The reference SARS-CoV-2 TCR set came from MIRA and was filtered for enrichment in COVID-19-positive ImmuneCODE repertoires, removing public or cross-reactive TCRs. Using the MIRA antigens, annotated TCRs were further analysed by specific ORF or by position within an ORF. Breadth was defined as annotated unique rearrangements over total unique productive rearrangements; depth was the summed frequency of those rearrangements. Two-sided Wilcoxon rank-sum tests were applied when comparing TCR breadth between groups. The table was pulled from immuneACCESS by TCRdb, which kept in-frame rearrangements only. Such tables lose some clones; where checked, under half of the loss comes from unresolved V genes, and the rest has no known cause. V and J calls and clone size follow that table, whereas D and trimming were derived from the DNA. This sample is represented by hundreds of thousands of clones; around 88% of them were singletons. The ten largest clones represent approximately 12% of the sample.

What this sample's treatment or condition label stands for: around 19 received Ad26.COV2.S at low or high dose, single or two shots; 5 received placebo; per-sample allocation not given. For vaccine and placebo recipients, the sequenced repertoires came from samples collected on day 63 after the first injection. Cohort 1b enrolled about two dozen adults aged 18-55 years at a single site in Boston, USA, between 29 July and 7 August 2020. Ad26.COV2.S was a replication-incompetent adenovirus type 26 vector expressing a prefusion-stabilized SARS-CoV-2 spike protein from the original Wuhan strain. Turning to this clone: What antigen it recognizes has not been identified. Base qualities are not provided; no much larger clone lies one nucleotide away.

Clipping removes 0 bases from V and 0 bases from J, with 1 as the unmatched junction base count. CDR1 SGHRS and CDR2 YFSETQ are derived from the germline V gene. Including cysteine and phenylalanine, the CDR3 has 17 amino acids. Just CDR3 DNA is preserved here, 51 bases in frame from base 1. Material: peripheral blood, obtained in a trial of Ad26.COV2.S vaccine versus placebo. The chain couples TRBV5-1 to TRBJ2-1, with 12 bases aligning to TRBD2. The clonotype originates from a person between 18 and 59 years old who received the Ad26.COV2.S COVID-19 vaccine or a placebo. The DNA reads TGCGCCAGCAGCTTGGAGACTAGCGGGAGCTCCTACAATGAGCAGTTCTTC. Translated, it reads CASSLETSGSSYNEQFF.